The present entry profiles one TCR beta chain with its context. The V segment lost 4 bases and the J segment 2 bases; nucleotides outside the gene matches: 2. Germline CDR1 MNHEY, CDR2 SMNVEV (reference sequence). CDR3 length equals 14 residues. This entry belongs to a study of blood T cell repertoires in COVID-19. Background on the study: The United States, Italy and Spain supplied acute and convalescent COVID-19 samples.

This table comes from immunoSEQ multiplex PCR, and its TCRdb copy is limited to in-frame clones, with some not included. The table has some 300,000 clones, around 90% seen once. This clonotype was sampled from a woman aged 25 to 45 who had recovered from COVID-19. This sequence joins TRBV27 and TRBJ2-1; 7 nucleotides match TRBD1. The source material was PBMCs or T cells enriched from blood (not recorded which). The CDR3 bases are TGTGCCAGCAGTTGGGGGACAGCCTACAATGAGCAGTTCTTC. Its protein is CASSWGTAYNEQFF.